This is a list of T cell receptor beta chains from one sample in a study of glioma-infiltrating T cells after dendritic cell vaccination. Using immunoSEQ multiplex PCR, the repertoire was profiled, and TCRdb retains in-frame clones only, with some absent. The sample yields roughly 50,000 clones, about nine tenths seen once. Sequencing was performed on blood, taken after dendritic cell vaccination. The receptors derive from a human donor with glioblastoma. Each CDR3 is given with its conserved first and last residue. Fields, in order: J gene, D gene, V gene, CDR3 protein. A D gene is named only where the DNA matches it firmly.

TRBJ2-5 | TRBD2 | TRBV7-2 | CASSFSALALGETQYF
TRBJ2-7 | NA | TRBV14 | CASSPYRDSYEQYF
TRBJ2-5 | TRBD2 | TRBV5-1 | CASSFSSRTSGSETQYF
TRBJ2-7 | NA | TRBV6-5 | CASKARVLYEQYF
TRBJ2-7 | NA | TRBV4-2 | CASSFSVYEQYF
TRBJ1-1 | TRBD1 | TRBV6-5 | CASSQGGTEAFF
TRBJ2-1 | TRBD2 | TRBV5-4 | CASSWREGTNEQFF
TRBJ2-1 | TRBD2 | TRBV15 | CATRPLGGRAGNEQFF
TRBJ2-1 | TRBD2 | TRBV11-1 | CASSMTSGRSNEQFF
TRBJ2-7 | NA | TRBV30 | CAGTGPRPYEQYF
TRBJ1-2 | NA | TRBV4-3 | CASSQVNAGFYGYTF
TRBJ2-5 | TRBD2 | TRBV7-4 | CASSSTLAGEQETQYF
TRBJ2-1 | TRBD2 | TRBV7-2 | CASSLLGLAGVFEQFF
TRBJ1-1 | NA | TRBV6-1 | CASRYVREGIAFF
TRBJ1-2 | NA | TRBV10-3 | CAISPANRELHGYTF
TRBJ2-7 | TRBD1 | TRBV5-5 | CASKGGSLYEQYF